The TCR beta chain under discussion was sequenced for a study of spatial heterogeneity in lung cancer (dated by TCRdb to between 2018 and 2021). Looking at the study overall: Beta-chain transcripts were consistently detected in greater numbers than alpha-chain transcripts, which likely reflected higher beta-chain transcript abundance. Nonsynonymous mutation counts, determined by whole-exome sequencing of tumor tissue, were related to TCR repertoire features. In the raw uncorrected reads, each unique combination of TCR and UMI appeared more than ten times on average. Both alpha and beta chains were TCR-sequenced in samples taken at surgery, namely 220 tumor regions, around 64 matched nontumor lung samples and some 53 PBMC samples. In non-small cell lung cancer, the study quantitatively compared TCR alpha and beta repertoires across several tumor regions, matched nontumor lung, and blood. A strong correlation was found between TCR transcript counts in tumor regions and a T cell transcriptional module score from matched bulk RNA-seq.

This clonotype was detected ten times or more. It lacks a known antigen. The record has no base qualities; no much larger clone is one base away. Summary of the overall study and its limitations: TCR-seq coverage of tumor T cells was estimated at only roughly 7.7% for alpha chains and 11% to 15% for beta chains. Confirming at a functional level the hypothesis that regional TCRs recognize regional mutations was considered to require additional single-cell paired TCR alpha and beta sequencing. Counts of ubiquitous and regional expanded TCRs correlated with counts of ubiquitous and regional nonsynonymous mutations, respectively. The tumor nonsynonymous mutation count correlated with the number of expanded alpha and beta TCRs within the tumor.

In the paper's terms, the time point label means: sample taken at primary tumor resection. Samples were obtained from over 70 patients with early-stage, untreated non-small cell lung cancer from the lung TRACERx cohort. Whole RNA extracted from tumor and nontumor lung tissue, or from cryopreserved PBMC samples, was used for TCR sequencing without cell sorting. A patient was chosen for TCR sequencing only when enough RNA was available from at least two tumor regions. Before selection, tumor and adjacent nontumor lung specimens were reviewed by a lung pathologist. Taken from cysteine to phenylalanine, the CDR3 has 16 residues. The DNA shown is the 48-base CDR3, in frame from base 1. Trimming accounts for 5 bases at V and 1 base at J, while the number of junction bases matched to no gene is 6. CDR1 and CDR2 are read off the germline V gene as SGHTA and FQGNSA. The library was produced with 5' RACE. The instrument given in TCRdb is NextSeq 500. The TCR library protocol attached a unique molecular identifier to each TCR cDNA molecule to allow correction of PCR and sequencing errors. In the original analysis: TCR identification, UMI-based error correction and CDR3 extraction were performed with Decombinator tools. Expanded TCRs were defined as those above a frequency of 2 per 1,000, corresponding to the top 1% of the tumor frequency distribution. Expanded tumor TCRs were classed as regional if statistically deemed absent (corrected P<0.05) from at least one tumor region, otherwise ubiquitous. Rényi diversity was computed with the R vegan package after subsampling each repertoire 100 times to 5,000 TCRs. To build CDR3 similarity networks, amino acid triplet string-kernel similarity was used, and CDR3s were connected when their pairwise similarity was above 0.82. Clones were called with MiXCR by TCRdb after fastp trimmed the public reads at Q25, and only in-frame beta chains were retained. One record per CDR3 amino acid sequence lists the most common genes and DNA. TCRdb, not the original authors, processed these V and J calls. The sample contains 8,000 to 10,000 distinct CDR3 sequences, about 9% of them found a single time. Clones ranked in the top ten supply 9.5% to 15% of the sample.

Sample: lung tumor tissue, taken at surgery. This receptor was taken from a female donor with early-stage non-small cell lung cancer. The V and J segments used are TRBV7-2 and TRBJ2-5; 11 bases in the middle match TRBD2. The DNA sequence is as follows: TGTGCCAGCAGCCAAACTAGCGGGGGCCTCCAAGAGACCCAGTACTTC. Translation gives CASSQTSGGLQETQYF.